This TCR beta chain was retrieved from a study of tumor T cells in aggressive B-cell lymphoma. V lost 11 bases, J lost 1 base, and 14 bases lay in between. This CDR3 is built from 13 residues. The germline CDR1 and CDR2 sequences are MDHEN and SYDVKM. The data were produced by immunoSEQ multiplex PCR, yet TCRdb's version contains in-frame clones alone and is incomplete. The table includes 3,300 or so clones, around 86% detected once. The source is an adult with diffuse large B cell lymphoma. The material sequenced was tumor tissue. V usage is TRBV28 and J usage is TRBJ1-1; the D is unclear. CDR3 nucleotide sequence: TGTGCCGCCCTTAACCCGGGGAACACTGAAGCTTTCTTT. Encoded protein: CAALNPGNTEAFF.